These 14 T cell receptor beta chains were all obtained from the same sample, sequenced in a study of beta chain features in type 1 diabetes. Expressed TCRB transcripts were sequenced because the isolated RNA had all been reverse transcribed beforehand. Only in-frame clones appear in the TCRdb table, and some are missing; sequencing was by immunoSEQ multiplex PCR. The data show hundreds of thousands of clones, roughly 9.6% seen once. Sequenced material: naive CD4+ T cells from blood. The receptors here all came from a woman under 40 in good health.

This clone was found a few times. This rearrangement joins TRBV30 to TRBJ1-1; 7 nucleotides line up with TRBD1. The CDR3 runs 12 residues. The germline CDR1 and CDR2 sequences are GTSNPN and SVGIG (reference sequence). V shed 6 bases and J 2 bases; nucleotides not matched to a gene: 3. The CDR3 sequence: CACNRGNTEAFF. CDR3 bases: TGTGCCTGCAACAGGGGTAACACTGAAGCTTTCTTT. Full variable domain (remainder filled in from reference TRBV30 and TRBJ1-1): SQTIHQWPATLVQPVGSPLSLECTVEGTSNPNLYWYRQAAGRGLQLLFYSVGIGQISSEVPQNLSASRPQDRQFILSSKKLLLSDSGFYLCACNRGNTEAFFGQGTRLTVV.

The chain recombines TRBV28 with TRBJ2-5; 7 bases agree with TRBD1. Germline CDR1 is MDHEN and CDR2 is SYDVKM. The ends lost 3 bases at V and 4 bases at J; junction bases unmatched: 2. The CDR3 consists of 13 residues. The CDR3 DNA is TGTGCCAGCAGTTTCGCAGGGGGAGAGACCCAGTACTTC. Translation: CASSFAGGETQYF. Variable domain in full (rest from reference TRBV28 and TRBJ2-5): DVKVTQSSRYLVKRTGEKVFLECVQDMDHENMFWYRQDPGLGLRLIYFSYDVKMKEKGDIPEGYSVSREKKERFSLILESASTNQTSMYLCASSFAGGETQYFGPGTRLLVL.

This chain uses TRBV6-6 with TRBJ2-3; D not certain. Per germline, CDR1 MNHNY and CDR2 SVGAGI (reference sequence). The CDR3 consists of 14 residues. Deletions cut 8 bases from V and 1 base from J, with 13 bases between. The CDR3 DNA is TGTGCCAGCGGGTCTGACTTGGGCACAGATACGCAGTATTTT. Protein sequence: CASGSDLGTDTQYF.

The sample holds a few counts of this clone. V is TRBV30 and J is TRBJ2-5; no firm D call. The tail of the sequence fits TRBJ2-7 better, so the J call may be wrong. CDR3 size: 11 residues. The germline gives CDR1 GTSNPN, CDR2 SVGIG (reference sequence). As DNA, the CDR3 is TGTGCCTGGAGTGGCTCCTACGAGCAGTACTTC. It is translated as CAWSGSYEQYF.

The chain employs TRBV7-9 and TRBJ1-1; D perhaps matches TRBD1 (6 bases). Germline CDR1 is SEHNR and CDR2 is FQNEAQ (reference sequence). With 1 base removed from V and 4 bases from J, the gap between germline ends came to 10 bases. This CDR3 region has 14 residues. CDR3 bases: TGTGCCAGCAGCTTAGAATTGGACAGCACTGAAGCTTTCTTT. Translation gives CASSLELDSTEAFF.

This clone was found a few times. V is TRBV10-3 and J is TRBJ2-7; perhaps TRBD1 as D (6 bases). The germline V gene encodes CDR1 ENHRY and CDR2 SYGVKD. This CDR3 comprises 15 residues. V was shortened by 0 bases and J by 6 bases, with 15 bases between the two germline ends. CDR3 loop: CAISESNSGVGEQYF. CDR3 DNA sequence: TGTGCCATCAGTGAGTCGAATTCAGGGGTTGGCGAGCAGTACTTC.

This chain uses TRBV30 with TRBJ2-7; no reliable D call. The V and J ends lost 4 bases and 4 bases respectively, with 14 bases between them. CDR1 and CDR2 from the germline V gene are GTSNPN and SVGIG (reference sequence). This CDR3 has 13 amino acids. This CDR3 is CAWTSNALYEQYF. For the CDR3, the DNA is TGTGCCTGGACTAGTAACGCCTTATACGAGCAGTACTTC.

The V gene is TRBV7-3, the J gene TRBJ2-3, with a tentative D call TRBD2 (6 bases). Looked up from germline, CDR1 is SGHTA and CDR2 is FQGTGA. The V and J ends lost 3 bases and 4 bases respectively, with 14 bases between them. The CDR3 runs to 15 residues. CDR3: CASSLMGTAPDTQYF. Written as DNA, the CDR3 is TGTGCCAGCAGCTTGATGGGGACTGCCCCAGATACGCAGTATTTT.

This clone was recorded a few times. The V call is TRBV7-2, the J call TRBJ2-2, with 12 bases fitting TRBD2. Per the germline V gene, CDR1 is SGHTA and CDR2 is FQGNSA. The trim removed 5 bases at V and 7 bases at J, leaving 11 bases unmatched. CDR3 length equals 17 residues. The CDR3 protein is CASSRRTSGTLVGELFF. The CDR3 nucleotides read TGTGCCAGCAGCCGACGGACTAGCGGGACCCTCGTCGGGGAGCTGTTTTTT.

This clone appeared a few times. The chain's CDR3 is CASSTTGQRLYGYTF. CDR3 nucleotides: TGTGCCAGTAGTACAACGGGACAGAGGCTCTATGGCTACACCTTC. The rearrangement links TRBV19 to TRBJ1-2; 7 bases align to TRBD1. Germline V gene data show CDR1 as LNHDA and CDR2 as SQIVND (reference sequence). The CDR3 runs to 15 residues. Trimming removed 4 bases from V and 4 bases from J; junction bases left unmatched: 9.

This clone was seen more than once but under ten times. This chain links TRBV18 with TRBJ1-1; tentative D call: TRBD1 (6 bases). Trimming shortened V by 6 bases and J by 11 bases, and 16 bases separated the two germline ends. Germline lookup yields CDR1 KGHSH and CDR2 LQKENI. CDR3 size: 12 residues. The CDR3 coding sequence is TGTGCCAGCTCCCACCTGCGGGGGCACGCTTTCTTT. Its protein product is CASSHLRGHAFF. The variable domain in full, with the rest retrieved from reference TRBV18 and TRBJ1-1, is NAGVMQNPRHLVRRRGQEARLRCSPMKGHSHVYWYRQLPEEGLKFMVYLQKENIIDESGMPKERFSAEFPKEGPSILRIQQVVRGDSAAYFCASSHLRGHAFFGQGTRLTVV.

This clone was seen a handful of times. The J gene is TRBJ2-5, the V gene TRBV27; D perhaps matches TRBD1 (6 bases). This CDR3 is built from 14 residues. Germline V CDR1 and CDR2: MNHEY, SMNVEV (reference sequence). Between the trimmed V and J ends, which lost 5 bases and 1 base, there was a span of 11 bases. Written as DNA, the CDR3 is TGTGCCAGCAGTCATACAGGGAGCCAAGAGACCCAGTACTTC. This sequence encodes CASSHTGSQETQYF.

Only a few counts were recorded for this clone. The CDR3 bases are TGTGCCAGCAGCCCTGAAGAGGGTGAAAAACTGTTTTTT. It yields the protein CASSPEEGEKLFF. The gene calls are TRBV7-9 and TRBJ1-4; D is uncertain. The CDR3 extends over 13 amino acids. V was clipped by 5 bases and J by 7 bases, with 11 bases between them. Germline V gene sequence: CDR1 SEHNR, CDR2 FQNEAQ (reference sequence). Combining the CDR3 with reference TRBV7-9 and TRBJ1-4 gives the whole variable domain DTGVSQNPRHKITKRGQNVTFRCDPISEHNRLYWYRQTLGQGPEFLTYFQNEAQLEKSRLLSDRFSAERPKGSFSTLEIQRTEQGDSAMYLCASSPEEGEKLFFGSGTQLSVL.

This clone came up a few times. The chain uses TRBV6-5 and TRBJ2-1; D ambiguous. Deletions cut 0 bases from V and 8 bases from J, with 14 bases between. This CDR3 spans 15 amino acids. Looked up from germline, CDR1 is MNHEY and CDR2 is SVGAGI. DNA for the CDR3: TGTGCCAGCAGTTACTCCAACAGTCCTACAGATGAGCAGTTCTTC. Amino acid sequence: CASSYSNSPTDEQFF.